Listed below are T cell receptor beta chains from one sample, sequenced in a study of T cell responses to AZD1222 COVID-19 vaccine. The assay was immunoSEQ multiplex PCR, and TCRdb's table has in-frame clones only and misses some. The sample contains fewer than 150,000 clones, 70% to 90% of which appear only once. Sequencing was performed on peripheral blood, taken 28 days after the second AZD1222 dose. Receptors were obtained from an adult who received the AZD1222 COVID-19 vaccine. The CDR3 runs from the conserved cysteine through the conserved F or W. The order of the fields is D gene, clone size, J gene, V gene, CDR3 DNA, CDR3 protein. A D gene is named only where the DNA matches it firmly. Clone size is not always given. Where it is, it says once, few, many or a class for expanded clones.

d_gene: TRBD1
abundance: NA
j_gene: TRBJ1-6
v_gene: TRBV2
CDR3nt: TGTGCCAGCGAAAGACAGGGCCAAAGCTCCTATAATTCACCCCTCCACTTT
CDR3aa: CASERQGQSSYNSPLHF

d_gene: NA
abundance: NA
j_gene: TRBJ2-1
v_gene: TRBV10-3
CDR3nt: TGTGCCATCAGTGAGTCTGGGGGCCTGGGCTACAATGAGCAGTTCTTC
CDR3aa: CAISESGGLGYNEQFF

d_gene: NA
abundance: NA
j_gene: TRBJ2-7
v_gene: TRBV27
CDR3nt: TGTGCCAGCAGTAACTACGAGCAGTACTTC
CDR3aa: CASSNYEQYF

d_gene: NA
abundance: NA
j_gene: TRBJ1-3
v_gene: TRBV5-6
CDR3nt: TGTGCCAGCAGCCACCTTAGCTTCTCTGGAAACACCATATATTTT
CDR3aa: CASSHLSFSGNTIYF

d_gene: NA
abundance: NA
j_gene: TRBJ1-4
v_gene: TRBV14
CDR3nt: TGTGCCAGCAGCCGGAACAGGGTGCTTCAAAATGAAAAACTGTTTTTT
CDR3aa: CASSRNRVLQNEKLFF

d_gene: NA
abundance: NA
j_gene: TRBJ1-2
v_gene: TRBV28
CDR3nt: TGTGCCAGCAATGGCGGCCATCATGGCTACACCTTC
CDR3aa: CASNGGHHGYTF

d_gene: TRBD1
abundance: NA
j_gene: TRBJ1-2
v_gene: TRBV28
CDR3nt: TGTGCCAGCAGTTCTGGACAGGGGTTTAACTATGGCTACACCTTC
CDR3aa: CASSSGQGFNYGYTF

d_gene: NA
abundance: once
j_gene: TRBJ2-7
v_gene: TRBV6-5
CDR3nt: TGTGCCACTCACCCTAAGACAGGAGGGCACTACGAGCAGTACTTC
CDR3aa: CATHPKTGGHYEQYF

d_gene: NA
abundance: NA
j_gene: TRBJ1-6
v_gene: TRBV28
CDR3nt: TGTGCCAGCAGTTCGGGCACAGGGTTTAATTCACCCCTCCACTTT
CDR3aa: CASSSGTGFNSPLHF

d_gene: NA
abundance: NA
j_gene: TRBJ2-2
v_gene: TRBV18
CDR3nt: TGTGCCAGCTCACCTAGGGAATTGAACACCGGGGAGCTGTTTTTT
CDR3aa: CASSPRELNTGELFF

d_gene: NA
abundance: NA
j_gene: TRBJ1-4
v_gene: TRBV9
CDR3nt: TGTGCCAGCAGCGGGTTGGACGGAACAACTAATGAAAAACTGTTTTTT
CDR3aa: CASSGLDGTTNEKLFF

d_gene: NA
abundance: NA
j_gene: TRBJ1-1
v_gene: TRBV3-1/TRBV3-2
CDR3nt: TGTGCCAGCAAGAGTGGGAACACTGAAGCTTTCTTT
CDR3aa: CASKSGNTEAFF

d_gene: NA
abundance: NA
j_gene: TRBJ2-1
v_gene: TRBV6-1
CDR3nt: TGTGCCAGCAGTGGATTAGCTAAAAGCTCCTACAATGAGCAGTTCTTC
CDR3aa: CASSGLAKSSYNEQFF

d_gene: NA
abundance: NA
j_gene: TRBJ2-1
v_gene: TRBV7-7
CDR3nt: TGTGCCAGCAGCCGCACGGGGAGCTCCTACAATGAGCAGTTCTTC
CDR3aa: CASSRTGSSYNEQFF

d_gene: NA
abundance: NA
j_gene: TRBJ1-1
v_gene: TRBV5-4
CDR3nt: TGTGCCAGCAGCTTGACACTGAACACTGAAGCTTTCTTT
CDR3aa: CASSLTLNTEAFF

d_gene: TRBD1
abundance: once
j_gene: TRBJ2-7
v_gene: TRBV6-5
CDR3nt: TGTGCCAGCAGTTACGTGACAGGGGGCTTTGGTGAGCAGTACTTC
CDR3aa: CASSYVTGGFGEQYF

d_gene: TRBD1
abundance: NA
j_gene: TRBJ2-3
v_gene: TRBV24-1
CDR3nt: TGTGCCACCAGTGACAAGGGACAGGGAACATTCTCGCAGTATTTT
CDR3aa: CATSDKGQGTFSQYF

d_gene: TRBD1
abundance: NA
j_gene: TRBJ1-4
v_gene: TRBV5-1
CDR3nt: TGCGCCAGCAGCTTGGAAAGAGGGGGGACAGAAAATGAAAAACTGTTTTTT
CDR3aa: CASSLERGGTENEKLFF

d_gene: NA
abundance: NA
j_gene: TRBJ2-3
v_gene: TRBV30
CDR3nt: TGTGCCTGGAGTGTAGGGGGTTGGCTAGCGGCTTCCACCATCAACACAGATACGCAGTATTTT
CDR3aa: CAWSVGGWLAASTINTDTQYF

d_gene: TRBD1
abundance: NA
j_gene: TRBJ2-7
v_gene: TRBV4-1
CDR3nt: TGCGCCAGCAGCCAAGAGGGACAGGAGTCCTACGAGCAGTACTTC
CDR3aa: CASSQEGQESYEQYF

d_gene: NA
abundance: NA
j_gene: TRBJ2-2
v_gene: TRBV25-1
CDR3nt: TGTGCCAGCAGTGCCAGGGACCACACCGGGGAGCTGTTTTTT
CDR3aa: CASSARDHTGELFF

d_gene: NA
abundance: NA
j_gene: TRBJ2-7
v_gene: TRBV28
CDR3nt: TGTGCCACCTTGGACAGCGATAACTACGAGCAGTACTTC
CDR3aa: CATLDSDNYEQYF

d_gene: NA
abundance: once
j_gene: TRBJ1-3
v_gene: TRBV18
CDR3nt: TGTGCCAGCTCACCAGGGCACCTCTCTGGAAACACCATATATTTT
CDR3aa: CASSPGHLSGNTIYF

d_gene: NA
abundance: NA
j_gene: TRBJ1-1
v_gene: TRBV12-3/TRBV12-4
CDR3nt: TGTGCCAGCAGTTTACTTCAAGACACTGAAGCTTTCTTT
CDR3aa: CASSLLQDTEAFF

d_gene: NA
abundance: NA
j_gene: TRBJ2-7
v_gene: TRBV2
CDR3nt: TGTGCCAGCAGGACAGATATGGGTTACCCCTACGAGCAGTACTTC
CDR3aa: CASRTDMGYPYEQYF

d_gene: TRBD1
abundance: NA
j_gene: TRBJ2-3
v_gene: TRBV18
CDR3nt: TGTGCCAGCTCATCCTCTGGGGGACAGGGGGCTGGAGATACGCAGTATTTT
CDR3aa: CASSSSGGQGAGDTQYF

d_gene: TRBD1
abundance: NA
j_gene: TRBJ1-2
v_gene: TRBV28
CDR3nt: TGTGCCATCCAGGACAGGGGGCGCAGGAGCTACACCTTC
CDR3aa: CAIQDRGRRSYTF

d_gene: TRBD1
abundance: NA
j_gene: TRBJ1-1
v_gene: TRBV6-1
CDR3nt: TGTGCCAGCAGTGAATGGCCTCTGGCAGGGGGCAAAGCTTTCTTT
CDR3aa: CASSEWPLAGGKAFF